One and the same sample provided the 15 T cell receptor beta chains below, sequenced in a study of regulatory T cells in long-lasting Graves disease. Documented time point: newly diagnosed GD, antithyroid drugs for less than 3 months. With RNA extracted from PBMCs as input, the TCR library was made. Library construction for TCR beta used iRepertoire HTBI primers and Arm-PCR of CDR3 regions. TCRdb processed the multiplex PCR reads anew with MiXCR; each CDR3 protein has one entry. The top ten clones hold about 12% of a sample with 500,000 or so distinct CDR3 sequences, roughly 17% of them seen once. This same sample was also part of a study on T cells in Graves' hyperthyroidism and ophthalmopathy.

The sequenced sample was peripheral blood mononuclear cells (PBMCs), obtained at new diagnosis, from a patient treated with antithyroid drugs. The receptors derive from a man between 40 and 49 years old with Graves disease.

This clonotype was counted only a few times. The chain has TRBV9 and TRBJ2-7, with no clear D. CDR3 length: 13 residues. V lost 1 base and J lost 4, with 9 bases in between. Germline CDR1 is SGDLS and CDR2 is YYNGEE. CDR3: CASSVNDGYEQYF. The CDR3 coding sequence is TGTGCCAGCAGCGTAAACGATGGGTACGAGCAGTACTTC.

There are many counts of this clonotype. This sequence joins TRBV28 and TRBJ1-1, with D possibly being TRBD1 (5 bases). Germline CDR1 and CDR2: MDHEN and SYDVKM. The CDR3 runs 15 residues. V was clipped by 6 bases and J by 2 bases, with 16 bases between them. The CDR3 coding sequence is TGTGCCAGCAGCCCCGCACGGGGGTCCAACACTGAAGCTTTCTTT. This gives the protein CASSPARGSNTEAFF.

This clonotype was detected only a few times. This chain links TRBV6-9 with TRBJ1-2; D uncertain. This CDR3 contains 11 residues. Germline loops: CDR1 MNHGY, CDR2 SVAAGI. Trimming cost V 4 bases and J 3 bases, with 3 bases left between them. CDR3 DNA sequence: TGTGCCAGCAGTTCCTACTATGGCTACACCTTC. Protein: CASSSYYGYTF.

The rearrangement joins TRBV6-1 to TRBJ2-7; 10 nucleotides align to TRBD1. V lost 5 bases to trimming and J lost 2 bases; unmatched junction nucleotides: 6. Germline V gene lookup returns CDR1 MNHNS and CDR2 SASEGT. The CDR3 runs 15 residues. CDR3: CASSTRDRGTYEQYF. For the CDR3, the DNA is TGTGCCAGCAGTACGCGGGACAGGGGAACCTACGAGCAGTACTTC.

This clonotype was recorded a few times. This sequence joins TRBV7-8 and TRBJ2-1; D ambiguous. Trimming removed 2 bases from V and 10 bases from J, with 9 bases in between. The germline V gene has CDR1 SGHVS and CDR2 FQNEAQ. This CDR3 spans 12 amino acids. CDR3 loop: CASSLIPWEQFF. The CDR3 nucleotides read TGTGCCAGCAGCTTAATCCCCTGGGAGCAGTTCTTC.

The genes are TRBV6-5 and TRBJ1-1; a weak D match, TRBD1 (5 bases). CDR3 length: 14 amino acids. The V end was cut by 4 bases, the J end by 4 bases, with 13 bases between. CDR1 MNHEY and CDR2 SVGAGI come from the germline V gene. The CDR3 spells CASSWGDSGTEAFF. The CDR3 nucleotides are TGTGCCAGCAGTTGGGGAGACAGCGGCACTGAAGCTTTCTTT.

This rearrangement joins TRBV11-3 to TRBJ2-7; 9 nucleotides align to TRBD2. V lost 6 bases to trimming and J lost 6 bases; unmatched junction nucleotides: 6. Germline V gene sequence: CDR1 SGHNT, CDR2 YENEEA. The CDR3 contains 13 residues. CDR3 loop: CASSSSGVREQYF. The CDR3 coding sequence is TGTGCCAGCAGTTCTAGCGGGGTTCGCGAGCAGTACTTC.

The chain couples TRBV19 to TRBJ2-1; 9 nucleotides align to TRBD2. V lost 6 bases and J lost 7; bases outside the gene matches: 10. The CDR3 has 15 amino acids. The V gene's germline CDR1 is LNHDA and CDR2 SQIVND (reference sequence). The CDR3, as DNA: TGTGCCAGTAGCCCTAGCGGGGTTCTTAGGAATGAGCAGTTCTTC. Translation: CASSPSGVLRNEQFF.

This clonotype was detected ten times or more. V is TRBV5-1 and J is TRBJ2-7; D not certain. V was clipped by 0 bases and J by 2 bases, with 9 bases between them. The CDR3 runs to 14 residues. The germline V gene encodes CDR1 SGHRS and CDR2 YFSETQ. CDR3 region: CASSLEPRTYEQYF. For the CDR3, the DNA is TGCGCCAGCAGCTTGGAGCCGCGGACCTACGAGCAGTACTTC.

This clonotype came up many times. The rearrangement links TRBV20-1 to TRBJ2-7; TRBD1 matches at 9 bases. CDR3 length: 13 amino acids. Germline values: CDR1 DFQATT, CDR2 SNEGSKA (reference sequence). After removal of 7 bases from V and 5 bases from J, the junction contained 9 bases not matched to a gene. The CDR3 DNA sequence: TGCAGTGGGGGGGACAGGGTTTCAAACGAGCAGTACTTC. As protein: CSGGDRVSNEQYF.

This clonotype was recorded many times. The J gene is TRBJ2-5, the V gene TRBV12-3 or TRBV12-4, with D perhaps TRBD1 (5 bases). This CDR3 has 11 residues. Trimming removed 7 bases at V and 7 bases at J, with 10 bases between. Here the CDR3 reads CASNYRGTQYF. The CDR3, as DNA: TGTGCCAGCAATTATAGGGGGACCCAGTACTTC.

Comment on this clonotype: This may stem from a read error, because a much larger clone lies one nucleotide away. The rearrangement links TRBV11-2 to TRBJ2-1; D is possibly TRBD1 (5 bases). The CDR3 covers 16 residues. Trimming left V 1 base short and J 3 bases short, with 13 bases between. Germline V gene lookup returns CDR1 SGHAT and CDR2 FQNNGV. In DNA, the CDR3 is TGTGCCAGCAGCTTAGCTAGGGGTAGAGACTACAATGAGCAGTTCTTC. This translates into CASSLARGRDYNEQFF.

In its sample, this clonotype was seen many times. The genes are TRBV28 and TRBJ2-7; D not certain. The CDR3 is 11 amino acids. V was pared by 4 bases and J by 5 bases, with 6 bases between. Germline CDR1 is MDHEN and CDR2 is SYDVKM. The CDR3 bases are TGTGCCAGCAGTTGGAACAACGAGCAGTACTTC. Amino acid sequence: CASSWNNEQYF.

This chain joins TRBV5-6 and TRBJ2-7; TRBD2 aligns across 8 bases. V was clipped by 1 base and J by 3 bases; unmatched bases: 3. This CDR3 comprises 14 residues. Germline V lookup: CDR1 SGHDT, CDR2 YYEEEE. In DNA form, the CDR3 reads TGTGCCAGCAGCTTGCGGGAGGGCTTCTACGAGCAGTACTTC. It codes for CASSLREGFYEQYF.

This clonotype was picked up many times. V is TRBV20-1 and J is TRBJ1-1; D not certain. The germline gives CDR1 DFQATT, CDR2 SNEGSKA (reference sequence). Trimming took 1 base from V and 1 from J, leaving 10 bases between them. The CDR3 runs to 14 residues. As DNA, the CDR3 is TGCAGTGCTAGAGCGGGGAGAAAGAACACTGAAGCTTTCTTT. Protein sequence: CSARAGRKNTEAFF.